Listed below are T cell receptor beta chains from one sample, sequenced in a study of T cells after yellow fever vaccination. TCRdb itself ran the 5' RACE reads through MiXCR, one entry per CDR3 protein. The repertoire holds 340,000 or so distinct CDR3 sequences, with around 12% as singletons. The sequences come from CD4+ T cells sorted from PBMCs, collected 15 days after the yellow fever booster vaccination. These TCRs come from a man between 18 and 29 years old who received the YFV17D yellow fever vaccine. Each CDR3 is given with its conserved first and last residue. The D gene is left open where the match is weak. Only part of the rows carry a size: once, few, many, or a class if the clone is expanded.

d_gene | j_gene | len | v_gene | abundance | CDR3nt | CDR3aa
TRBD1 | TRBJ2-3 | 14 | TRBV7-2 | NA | TGTGCCGGCGCCCGGGACAGGGACACAGATACGCAGTATTTT | CAGARDRDTDTQYF
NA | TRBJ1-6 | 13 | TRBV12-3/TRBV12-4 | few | TGTGCCAGCAACGGTCTAGGGGGTTCACCCCTCCACTTT | CASNGLGGSPLHF
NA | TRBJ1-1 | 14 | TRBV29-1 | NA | TGCAGCGTTCGGTCAGGGATTAGAGACACTGAAGCTTTCTTT | CSVRSGIRDTEAFF
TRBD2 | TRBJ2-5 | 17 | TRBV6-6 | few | TGTGCCAGCAGTTACTCCGGGACTAGCGGGGGGCAAGAGACCCAGTACTTC | CASSYSGTSGGQETQYF
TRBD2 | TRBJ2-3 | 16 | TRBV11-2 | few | TGTGCCAGCAGCCGCACACTAGCGGGGGGCTCAGATACGCAGTATTTT | CASSRTLAGGSDTQYF
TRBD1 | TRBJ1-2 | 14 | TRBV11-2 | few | TGTGCCAGCAGCGGCAGGGGGCGAAACTATGGCTACACCTTC | CASSGRGRNYGYTF
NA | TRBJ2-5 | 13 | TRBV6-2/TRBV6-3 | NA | TGTGCCAGCAGTTACGACCAGCCGGGGACCCAGTACTTC | CASSYDQPGTQYF
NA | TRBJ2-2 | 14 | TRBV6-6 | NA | TGTGCCAGCAGTCCTGGGACGGGACCCGGGGAGCTGTTTTTT | CASSPGTGPGELFF
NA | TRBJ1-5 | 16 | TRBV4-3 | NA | TGCGCCAGCAGCCAAAATTCCTTGGTCGGCAATCAGCCCCAGCATTTT | CASSQNSLVGNQPQHF
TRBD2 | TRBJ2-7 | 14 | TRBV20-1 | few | TGCAGTGCTAGAGGAGGTAGCGGGGGGGACGAGCAGTACTTC | CSARGGSGGDEQYF
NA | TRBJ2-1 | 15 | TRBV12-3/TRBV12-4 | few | TGTGCCAGCAGGACTAGGACGAGCTCCTACAATGAGCAGTTCTTC | CASRTRTSSYNEQFF
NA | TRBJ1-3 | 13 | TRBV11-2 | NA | TGTGCCAGCAGTCATGGGGCTGGAAACACCATATATTTT | CASSHGAGNTIYF
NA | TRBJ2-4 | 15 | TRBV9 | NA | TGTGCCAGCAGTCCAAGTGATAAGCCGGGGAACATTCAGTACTTC | CASSPSDKPGNIQYF
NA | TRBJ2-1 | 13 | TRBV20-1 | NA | TGCAGTGCCCGGGACACCGCAGGCAATGAGCAGTTCTTC | CSARDTAGNEQFF
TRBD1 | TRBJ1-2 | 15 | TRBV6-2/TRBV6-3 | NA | TGTGCCAGCAGAACCCCGGGACAGGGTTACTATGGCTACACCTTC | CASRTPGQGYYGYTF
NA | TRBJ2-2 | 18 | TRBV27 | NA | TGTGCCAGCAGTCCCAGCGTGGGGGCACGACTGAACACCGGGGAGCTGTTTTTT | CASSPSVGARLNTGELFF
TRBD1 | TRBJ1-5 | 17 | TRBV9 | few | TGTGCCAGCAGCCCCCGAGGAGACAGGGTTGGCAATCAGCCCCAGCATTTT | CASSPRGDRVGNQPQHF
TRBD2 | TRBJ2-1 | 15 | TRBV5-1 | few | TGCGCCAGCGGGACTAGCGGGGGCCCATACAATGAGCAGTTCTTC | CASGTSGGPYNEQFF
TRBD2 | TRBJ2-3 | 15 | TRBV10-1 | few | TGCGCCAGCAGTTATGGACTAGCCCCCACAGATACGCAGTATTTT | CASSYGLAPTDTQYF
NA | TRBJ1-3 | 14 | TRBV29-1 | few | TGCAGCGTTCTAATTCTCAGCTCTGGAAACACCATATATTTT | CSVLILSSGNTIYF
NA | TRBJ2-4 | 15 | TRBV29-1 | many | TGCAGCGTCCGCGCCCCGCAGGGAGCCAAAAACATTCAGTACTTC | CSVRAPQGAKNIQYF
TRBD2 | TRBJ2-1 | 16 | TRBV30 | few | TGTGCCTGGACATTAGGTGTTAGCGGGGGGACCGATGAGCAGTTCTTC | CAWTLGVSGGTDEQFF
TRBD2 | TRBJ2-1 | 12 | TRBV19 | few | TGTGCCAGTAGTATTGAGCGGGGGAATCAGTTCTTC | CASSIERGNQFF
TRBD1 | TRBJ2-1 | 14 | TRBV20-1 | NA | TGCAGTGCTGCGCGACAGGGAAACTACAATGAGCAGTTCTTC | CSAARQGNYNEQFF
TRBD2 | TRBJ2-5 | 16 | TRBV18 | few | TGTGCCAGCTCACCGGAAGCTAGCGGGGGCTCGGGGACCCAGTACTTC | CASSPEASGGSGTQYF
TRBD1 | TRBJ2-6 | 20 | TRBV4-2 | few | TGTGCCAGCAGCTACGACCAAGGACAGGGGGTAATCTCTGGGGCCAACGTCCTGACTTTC | CASSYDQGQGVISGANVLTF
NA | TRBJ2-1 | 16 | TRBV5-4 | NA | TGTGCCAGCAGCTTGGATCCAGCCAGCTCCTACAATGAGCAGTTCTTC | CASSLDPASSYNEQFF
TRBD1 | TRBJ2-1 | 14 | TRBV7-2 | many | TGTGCCAGCAGGCCCGGACAGGCATACAATGAGCAGTTCTTC | CASRPGQAYNEQFF
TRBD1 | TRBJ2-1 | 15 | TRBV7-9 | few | TGTGCCAGCAGCTTACACAGGGGATCGGTTGATGAGCAGTTCTTC | CASSLHRGSVDEQFF
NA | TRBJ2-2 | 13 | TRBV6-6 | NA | TGTGCCAGCCACCCCCTTGCTTCCGGGGAGCTGTTTTTT | CASHPLASGELFF
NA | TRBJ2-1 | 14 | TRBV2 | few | TGTGCCAGCTCTTTCGGGGGGCTAGGGAATGAGCAGTTCTTC | CASSFGGLGNEQFF
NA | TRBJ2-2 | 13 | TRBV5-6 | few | TGTGCCAGCCACTATGGGGAATCCGGGGAGCTGTTTTTT | CASHYGESGELFF
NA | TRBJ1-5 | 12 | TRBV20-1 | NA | TGCAGTGCTAGCCAAGAGAAACAGCCCCAGCATTTT | CSASQEKQPQHF
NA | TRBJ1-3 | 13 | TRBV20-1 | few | TGCAGTGCTACCCTATCCTCTGGAAACACCATATATTTT | CSATLSSGNTIYF
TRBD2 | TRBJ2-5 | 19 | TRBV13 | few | TGTGCCAGCAGCTTAGTATCCCGAGCGGGACTAGCGCCTCAAGAGACCCAGTACTTC | CASSLVSRAGLAPQETQYF
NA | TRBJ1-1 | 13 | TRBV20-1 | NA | TGCAGTGCTGAGGTTGTGGAAGGCACTGAAGCTTTCTTT | CSAEVVEGTEAFF
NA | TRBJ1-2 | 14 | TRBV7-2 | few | TGTGCCAGCAGCCCGGGGGGGGCAGGCATGGGCTACACCTTC | CASSPGGAGMGYTF
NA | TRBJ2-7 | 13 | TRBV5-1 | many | TGCGCCAGCAGCTTGGGCAGCTCCTACGAGCAGTACTTC | CASSLGSSYEQYF
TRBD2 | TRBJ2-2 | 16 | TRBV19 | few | TGTGCCAGTAGTAAGGGACTAGCGGGGTTCGCCGGGGAGCTGTTTTTT | CASSKGLAGFAGELFF
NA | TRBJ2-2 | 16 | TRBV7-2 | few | TGTGCCAGCAGCTTATTTGTGGGGTCGAACACCGGGGAGCTGTTTTTT | CASSLFVGSNTGELFF
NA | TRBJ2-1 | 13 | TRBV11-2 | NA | TGTGCCAGCAGCCCCTGGGCCGGGGATGAGCAGTTCTTC | CASSPWAGDEQFF
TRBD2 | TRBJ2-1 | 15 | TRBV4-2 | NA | TGTGCCAGCAGCCAAGGCTCCGACACTAGCGCGGTCCTGTTCTTC | CASSQGSDTSAVLFF
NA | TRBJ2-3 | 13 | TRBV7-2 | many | TGTGCCAGCAGCTCTCCTTTTCCCGATACGCAGTATTTT | CASSSPFPDTQYF
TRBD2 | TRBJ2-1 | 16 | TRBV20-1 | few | TGCAGTGCTAGAGTTAGCGGGGGGGCCTCCTACAATGAGCAGTTCTTC | CSARVSGGASYNEQFF
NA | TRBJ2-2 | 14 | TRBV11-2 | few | TGTGCCAGCAGCTTAGATCTGGGGAACGGGGAGCTGTTTTTT | CASSLDLGNGELFF
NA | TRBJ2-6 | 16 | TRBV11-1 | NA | TGTGCCAGCAGCTTATGGGGGGGGCCTGGGGCCAACGTCCTGACTTTC | CASSLWGGPGANVLTF
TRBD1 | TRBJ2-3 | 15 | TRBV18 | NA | TGTGCCAGCTCACGAGAGACAGGGTACACAGATACGCAGTATTTT | CASSRETGYTDTQYF
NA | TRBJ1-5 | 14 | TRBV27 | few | TGTGCCAGCAGTAGGGAAGGGATCAATCAGCCCCAGCATTTT | CASSREGINQPQHF
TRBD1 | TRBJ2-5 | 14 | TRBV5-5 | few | TGTGCCAGCAGCTTTTTACAGGGGACGGAGACCCAGTACTTC | CASSFLQGTETQYF
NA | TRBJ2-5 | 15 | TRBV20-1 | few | TGCAGTGCTAGAACGGATGGGGCGTTTAGGGAGACCCAGTACTTC | CSARTDGAFRETQYF
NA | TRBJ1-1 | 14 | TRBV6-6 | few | TGTGCCAGCAGTTACTCTCAGGGGAAGGCTGAAGCTTTCTTT | CASSYSQGKAEAFF
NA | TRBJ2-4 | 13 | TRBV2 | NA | TGTGCCAGCAGTGTTCACCCCAAAAACATTCAGTACTTC | CASSVHPKNIQYF
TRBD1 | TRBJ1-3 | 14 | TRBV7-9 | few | TGTGCCAGCAGCGCATTCAGGGGGCGCCACACCATATATTTT | CASSAFRGRHTIYF
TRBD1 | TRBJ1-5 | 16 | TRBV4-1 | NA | TGCGCCAGCAGCCAAGAGGGTCAGGGGGCGAATCAGCCCCAGCATTTT | CASSQEGQGANQPQHF
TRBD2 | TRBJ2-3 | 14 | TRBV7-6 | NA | TGTGCCAGCACACTAGCGGGGGGCGCAGATACGCAGTATTTT | CASTLAGGADTQYF
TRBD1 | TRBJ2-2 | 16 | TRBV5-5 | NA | TGTGCCAGCATCTGGGGACAGCCCTTGAACACCGGGGAGCTGTTTTTT | CASIWGQPLNTGELFF
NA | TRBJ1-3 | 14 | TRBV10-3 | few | TGTGCTTCTCGACAGGAGAGCTCTGGAAACACCATATATTTT | CASRQESSGNTIYF
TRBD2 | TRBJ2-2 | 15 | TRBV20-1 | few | TGCAGTGCTAGGACGGCGGGGGGAAACACCGGGGAGCTGTTTTTT | CSARTAGGNTGELFF
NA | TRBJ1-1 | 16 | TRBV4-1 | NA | TGCGCCAGCAGCCAACCCACACAGCAACTCAACACTGAAGCTTTCTTT | CASSQPTQQLNTEAFF
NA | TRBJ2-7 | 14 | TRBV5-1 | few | TGCGCCAGCAGCCCGGGTGAGGGCCTCTACGAGCAGTACTTC | CASSPGEGLYEQYF